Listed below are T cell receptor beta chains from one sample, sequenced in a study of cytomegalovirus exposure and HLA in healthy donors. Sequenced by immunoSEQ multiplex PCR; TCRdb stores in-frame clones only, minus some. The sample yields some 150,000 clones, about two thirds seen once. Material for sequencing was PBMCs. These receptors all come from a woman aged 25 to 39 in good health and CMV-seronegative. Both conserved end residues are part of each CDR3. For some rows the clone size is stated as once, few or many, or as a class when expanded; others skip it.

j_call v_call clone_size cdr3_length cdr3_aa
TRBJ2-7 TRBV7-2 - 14 CASSLIPGNYEQYF
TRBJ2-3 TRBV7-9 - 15 CASSLRTASTDTQYF
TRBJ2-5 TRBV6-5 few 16 CASSYYSSGRSETQYF
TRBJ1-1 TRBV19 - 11 CASSMGQEAFF
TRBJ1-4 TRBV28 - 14 CASSLPAFNEKLFF
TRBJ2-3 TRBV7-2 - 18 CASSLTASGGIYTDTQYF
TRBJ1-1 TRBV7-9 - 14 CASSYRPANTEAFF
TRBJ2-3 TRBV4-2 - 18 CASSQESSGGFSTDTQYF
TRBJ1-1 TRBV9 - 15 CASSVAGTGGSEAFF
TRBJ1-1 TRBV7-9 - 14 CASSNRQSGTEAFF
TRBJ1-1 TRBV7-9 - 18 CASSLTATGGARNTEAFF
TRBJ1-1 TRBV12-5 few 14 CASASLGGITEAFF
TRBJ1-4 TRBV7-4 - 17 CASSLSDRGITNEKLFF
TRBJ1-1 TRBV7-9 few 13 CASSNRVGTEAFF
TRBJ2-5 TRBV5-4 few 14 CASSQGLQGETQYF
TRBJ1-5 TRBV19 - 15 CASSIRGGIDQPQHF
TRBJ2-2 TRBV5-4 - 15 CASSSGRGVAGELFF
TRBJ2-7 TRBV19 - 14 CASKTSGSSYEQYF
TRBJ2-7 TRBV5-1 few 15 CASSLFSGTSGEQYF
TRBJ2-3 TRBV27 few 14 CATGASGSTDTQYF
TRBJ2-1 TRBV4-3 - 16 CASSRRTSGSGNEQFF
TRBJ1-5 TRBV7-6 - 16 CASSLALGPINQPQHF
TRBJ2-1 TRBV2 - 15 CASKRDHPTYNEQFF
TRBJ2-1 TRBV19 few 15 CASSIDPIIVGEQFF
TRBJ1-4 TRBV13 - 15 CASSLGTGLYEKLFF
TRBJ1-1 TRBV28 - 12 CASSLGQSEAFF
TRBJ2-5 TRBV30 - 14 CAWSRDSYQETQYF
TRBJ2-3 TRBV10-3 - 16 CAISDAVQGGADTQYF
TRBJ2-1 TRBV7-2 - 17 CASSLALYLSAGDEQFF
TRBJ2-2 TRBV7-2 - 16 CASSLISGANTGELFF
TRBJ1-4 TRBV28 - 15 CASRPQGWANEKLFF